The clone carrying this T cell receptor (beta chain) was recorded a few times. Its antigen remains unknown. Reasons for excluding patients were uncontrolled infection, other autoimmune disease, pregnancy or lactation. Amplified regions were TCR beta CDR3 sequences from RNA transcripts. The study used the HTBI primer set for a first-round RT-PCR of the TCR CDR3. One entry per CDR3 protein, called by TCRdb with MiXCR from the multiplex PCR reads. The table shows 360,000 or so distinct CDR3 sequences, with 15% occurring only once. This specimen comes from a study of T cells in Graves' hyperthyroidism and ophthalmopathy. About the research overall: Peripheral blood was acquired at first diagnosis, ahead of any therapy whatsoever. The study's findings and limits: Median prediction lead before ophthalmopathy onset was 6 to 8 months with the model. Blood also showed most of the thyroid clonotypes that were expanded above 0.001.

The sequence derives from a woman aged 60-75 years with Graves' ophthalmopathy. Sequencing was performed on blood.

CDR3 sequence reads: CSAGGGSSGRYF. DNA for the CDR3: TGCAGTGCAGGGGGGGGGTCATCCGGTCGGTACTTC. This chain connects TRBV20-1 to TRBJ2-5; D is possibly TRBD2 (7 bases). Trimming stripped 6 bases from V and 13 bases from J, with 21 bases between. The germline gives CDR1 DFQATT, CDR2 SNEGSKA (reference sequence). This CDR3 contains 12 residues.